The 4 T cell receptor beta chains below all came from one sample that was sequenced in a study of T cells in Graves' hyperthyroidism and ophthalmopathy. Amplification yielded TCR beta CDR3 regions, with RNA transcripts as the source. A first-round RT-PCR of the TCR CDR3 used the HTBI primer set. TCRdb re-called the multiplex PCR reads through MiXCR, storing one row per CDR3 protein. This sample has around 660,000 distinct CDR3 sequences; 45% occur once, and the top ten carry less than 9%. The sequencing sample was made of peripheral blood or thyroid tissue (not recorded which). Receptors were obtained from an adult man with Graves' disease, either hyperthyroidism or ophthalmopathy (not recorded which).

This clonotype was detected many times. The CDR3 here is CASRAGWDTEAFF. The CDR3 nucleotides are TGTGCCAGCAGGGCAGGATGGGACACTGAAGCTTTCTTT. V gene TRBV2 combines with J gene TRBJ1-1; D gene unclear. CDR1 and CDR2 (germline): SNHLY, FYNNEI. Trimming took 6 bases from V and 3 from J, leaving 11 bases between them. The CDR3 is 13 amino acids.

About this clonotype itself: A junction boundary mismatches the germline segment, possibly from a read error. CDR3 sequence reads: CASSYVRGSEAQYF. The CDR3 bases are TGTGCCAGCAGTTACGTTCGTGGGTCAGAGGCCCAGTACTTC. V is TRBV6-6 and J is TRBJ2-5; D ambiguous. CDR1 is MNHNY and CDR2 is SVGAGI in the germline V gene (reference sequence). This CDR3 is 14 amino acids long.

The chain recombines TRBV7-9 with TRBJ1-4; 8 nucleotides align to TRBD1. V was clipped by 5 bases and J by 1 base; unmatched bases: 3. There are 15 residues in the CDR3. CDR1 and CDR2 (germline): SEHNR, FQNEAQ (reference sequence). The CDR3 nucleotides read TGTGCCAGCAGCGGGGACAGGTTAACTAATGAAAAACTGTTTTTT. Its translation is CASSGDRLTNEKLFF.

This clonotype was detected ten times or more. In nucleotides, the CDR3 is TGTGCCAGCAGCCCATTGAATCAGCCCCAGCATTTT. The encoded protein is CASSPLNQPQHF. The genes are TRBV12-3 or TRBV12-4 and TRBJ1-5; no firm D call. The CDR3 length is 12 residues. V lost 6 bases and J 4 bases, leaving 7 bases between the germline ends.